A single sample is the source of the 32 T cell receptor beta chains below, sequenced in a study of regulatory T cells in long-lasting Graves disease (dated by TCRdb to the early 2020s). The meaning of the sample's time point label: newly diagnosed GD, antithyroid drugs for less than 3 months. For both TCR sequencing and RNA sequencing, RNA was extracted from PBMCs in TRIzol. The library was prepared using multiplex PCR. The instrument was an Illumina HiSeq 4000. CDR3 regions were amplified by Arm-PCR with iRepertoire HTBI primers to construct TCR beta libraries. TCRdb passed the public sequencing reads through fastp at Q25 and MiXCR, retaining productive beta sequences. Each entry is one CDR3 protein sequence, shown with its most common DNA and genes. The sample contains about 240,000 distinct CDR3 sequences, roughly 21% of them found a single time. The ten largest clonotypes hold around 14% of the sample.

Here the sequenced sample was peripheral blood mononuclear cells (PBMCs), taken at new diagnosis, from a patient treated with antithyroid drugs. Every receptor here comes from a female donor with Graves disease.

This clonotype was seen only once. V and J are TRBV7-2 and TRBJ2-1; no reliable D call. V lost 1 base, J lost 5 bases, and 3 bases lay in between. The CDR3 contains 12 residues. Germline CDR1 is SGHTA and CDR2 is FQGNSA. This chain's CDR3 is CASSLVHNEQFF. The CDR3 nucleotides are TGTGCCAGCAGCTTAGTTCACAATGAGCAGTTCTTC.

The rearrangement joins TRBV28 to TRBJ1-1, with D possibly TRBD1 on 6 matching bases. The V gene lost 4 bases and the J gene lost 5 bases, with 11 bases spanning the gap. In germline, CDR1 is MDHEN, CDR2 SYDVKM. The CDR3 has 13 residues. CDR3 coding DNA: TGTGCCAGCAGTTCCAGGGGTTGGACTGAAGCTTTCTTT. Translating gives CASSSRGWTEAFF.

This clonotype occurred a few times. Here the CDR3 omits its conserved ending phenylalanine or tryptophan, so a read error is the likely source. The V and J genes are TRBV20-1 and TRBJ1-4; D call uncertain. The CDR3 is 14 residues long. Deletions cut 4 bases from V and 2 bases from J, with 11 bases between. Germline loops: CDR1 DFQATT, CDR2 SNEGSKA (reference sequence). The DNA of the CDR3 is TGCAGTGCTATGGAGGGAGGGACTAATGAAAAACTGTTTCTT. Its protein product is CSAMEGGTNEKLFL.

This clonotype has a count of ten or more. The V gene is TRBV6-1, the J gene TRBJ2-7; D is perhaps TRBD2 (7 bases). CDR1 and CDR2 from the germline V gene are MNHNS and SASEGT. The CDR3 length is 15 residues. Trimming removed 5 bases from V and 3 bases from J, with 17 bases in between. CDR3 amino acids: CASSPPGEGIYEQYF. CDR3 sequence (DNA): TGTGCCAGCAGTCCTCCAGGGGAGGGAATCTACGAGCAGTACTTC.

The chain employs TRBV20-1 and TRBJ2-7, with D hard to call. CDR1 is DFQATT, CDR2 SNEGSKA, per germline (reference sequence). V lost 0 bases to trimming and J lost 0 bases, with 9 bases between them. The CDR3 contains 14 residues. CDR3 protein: CSAREGGSSYEQYF. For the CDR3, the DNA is TGCAGTGCTAGAGAAGGCGGCAGCTCCTACGAGCAGTACTTC.

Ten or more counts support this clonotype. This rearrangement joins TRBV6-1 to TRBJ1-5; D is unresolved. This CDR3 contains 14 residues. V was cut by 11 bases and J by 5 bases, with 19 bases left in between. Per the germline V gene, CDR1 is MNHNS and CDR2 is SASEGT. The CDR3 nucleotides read TGTGCCTCCCGCCTGGGCCAGAACTATCAGCCCCAGCATTTT. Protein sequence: CASRLGQNYQPQHF.

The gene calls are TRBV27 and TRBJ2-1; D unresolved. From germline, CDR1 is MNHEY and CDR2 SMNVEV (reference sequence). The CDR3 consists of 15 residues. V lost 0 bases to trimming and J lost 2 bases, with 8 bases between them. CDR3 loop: CASSLSPSPYNEQFF. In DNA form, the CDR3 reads TGTGCCAGCAGTTTATCACCCAGCCCCTACAATGAGCAGTTCTTC.

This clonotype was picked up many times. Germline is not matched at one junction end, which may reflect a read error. CDR3 coding DNA: TGTGCCAGCAGCTTAGGTCTAGCGGGAGCCCCCGGGAAGCTGTTTTTT. It codes for CASSLGLAGAPGKLFF. This rearrangement joins TRBV11-3 to TRBJ2-2; 10 bases line up with TRBD2. The germline V gene encodes CDR1 SGHNT and CDR2 YENEEA. The CDR3 runs to 16 residues.

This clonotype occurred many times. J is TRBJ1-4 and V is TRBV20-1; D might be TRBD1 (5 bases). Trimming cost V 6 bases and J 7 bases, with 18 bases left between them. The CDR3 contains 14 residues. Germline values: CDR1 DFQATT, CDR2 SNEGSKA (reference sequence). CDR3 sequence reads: CSASSGTQAEKLFF. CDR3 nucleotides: TGCAGTGCCTCCTCGGGGACCCAAGCTGAAAAACTGTTTTTT.

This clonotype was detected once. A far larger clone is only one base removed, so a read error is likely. The CDR3 coding sequence is TGCGCCGGCAGCTTGGGAGACACCGGGGAGCTGTTTTTT. It yields the protein CAGSLGDTGELFF. This chain uses TRBV5-1 with TRBJ2-2; weak D call: TRBD2 (5 bases). The CDR3 is made up of 13 amino acids. Germline loops: CDR1 SGHRS, CDR2 YFSETQ.

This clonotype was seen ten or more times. This chain's CDR3 is CSARTSVGLGNEQFF. The CDR3 DNA sequence: TGCAGTGCTAGGACTAGCGTTGGGTTGGGGAATGAGCAGTTCTTC. The rearrangement uses TRBV20-1 and TRBJ2-1; 8 bases match TRBD2. The CDR3 runs 15 residues. The V gene's germline CDR1 is DFQATT and CDR2 SNEGSKA (reference sequence). Germline trimming cut 3 bases from V and 7 bases from J; bases unmatched to any gene: 11.

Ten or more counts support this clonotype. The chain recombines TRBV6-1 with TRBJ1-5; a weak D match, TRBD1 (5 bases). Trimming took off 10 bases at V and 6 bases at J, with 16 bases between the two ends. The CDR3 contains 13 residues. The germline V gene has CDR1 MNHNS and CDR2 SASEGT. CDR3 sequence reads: CATSGGESQPQHF. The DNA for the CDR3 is TGTGCCACCTCCGGGGGTGAAAGTCAGCCCCAGCATTTT.

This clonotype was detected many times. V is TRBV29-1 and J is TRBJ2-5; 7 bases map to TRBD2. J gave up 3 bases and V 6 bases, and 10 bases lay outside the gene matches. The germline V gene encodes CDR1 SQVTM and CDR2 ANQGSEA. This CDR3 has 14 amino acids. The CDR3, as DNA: TGCAGCGTCGCTCTAAGACTAGCCAAAGAGACCCAGTACTTC. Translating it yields CSVALRLAKETQYF.

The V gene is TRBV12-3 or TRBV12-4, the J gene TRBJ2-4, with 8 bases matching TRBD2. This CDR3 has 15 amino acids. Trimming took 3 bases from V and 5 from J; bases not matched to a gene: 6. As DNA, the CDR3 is TGTGCCAGCAGTTTGAATCCGCGGGGGGAAAACATTCAGTACTTC. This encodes CASSLNPRGENIQYF.

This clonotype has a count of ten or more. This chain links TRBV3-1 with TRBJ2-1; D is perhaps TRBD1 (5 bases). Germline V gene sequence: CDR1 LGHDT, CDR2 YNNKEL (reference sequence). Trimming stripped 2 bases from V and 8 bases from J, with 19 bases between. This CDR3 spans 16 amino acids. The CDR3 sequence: CASSQSLTLGLHEQFF. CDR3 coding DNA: TGTGCCAGCAGCCAATCCTTGACGCTGGGGCTTCATGAGCAGTTCTTC.

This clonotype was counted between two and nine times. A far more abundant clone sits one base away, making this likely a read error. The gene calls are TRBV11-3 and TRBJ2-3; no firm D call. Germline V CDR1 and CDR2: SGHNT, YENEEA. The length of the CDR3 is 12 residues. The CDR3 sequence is CVSSLDRDTQYF. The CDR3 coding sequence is TGTGTCAGCAGCTTAGATCGAGATACGCAGTATTTT.

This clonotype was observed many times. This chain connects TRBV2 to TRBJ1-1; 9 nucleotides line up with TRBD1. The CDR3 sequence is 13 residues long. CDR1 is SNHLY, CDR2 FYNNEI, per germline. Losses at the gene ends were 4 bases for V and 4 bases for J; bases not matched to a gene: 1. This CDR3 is CASSVQGATEAFF. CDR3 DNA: TGTGCCAGCAGTGTACAGGGGGCCACTGAAGCTTTCTTT. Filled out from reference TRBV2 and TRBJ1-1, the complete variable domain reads EPEVTQTPSHQVTQMGQEVILRCVPISNHLYFYWYRQILGQKVEFLVSFYNNEISEKSEIFDDQFSVERPDGSNFTLKIRSTKLEDSAMYFCASSVQGATEAFFGQGTRLTVV.

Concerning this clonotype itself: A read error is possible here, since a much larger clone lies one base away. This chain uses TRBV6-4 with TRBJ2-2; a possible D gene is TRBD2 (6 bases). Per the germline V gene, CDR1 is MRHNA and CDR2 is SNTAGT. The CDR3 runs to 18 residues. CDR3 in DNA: TGTGCCAGCAGTTACTCGGTGGTAGCGGATACGAGCACCGGGGAGCTGTTTTTT. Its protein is CASSYSVVADTSTGELFF.

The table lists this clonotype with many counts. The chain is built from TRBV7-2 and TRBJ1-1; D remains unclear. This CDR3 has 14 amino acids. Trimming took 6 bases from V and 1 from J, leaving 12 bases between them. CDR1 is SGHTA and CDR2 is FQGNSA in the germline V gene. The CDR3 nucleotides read TGTGCCAGCAGACCCGACGGGAGGAACACTGAAGCTTTCTTT. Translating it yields CASRPDGRNTEAFF.

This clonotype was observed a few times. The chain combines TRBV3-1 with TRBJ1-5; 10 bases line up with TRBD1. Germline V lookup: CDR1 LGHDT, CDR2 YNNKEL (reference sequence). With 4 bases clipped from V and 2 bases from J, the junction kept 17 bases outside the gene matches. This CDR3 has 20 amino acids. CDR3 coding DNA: TGTGCCAGCAGCCCAGCCTCCGGGACAGGGGATGGGGTTGGCAATCAGCCCCAGCATTTT. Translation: CASSPASGTGDGVGNQPQHF.

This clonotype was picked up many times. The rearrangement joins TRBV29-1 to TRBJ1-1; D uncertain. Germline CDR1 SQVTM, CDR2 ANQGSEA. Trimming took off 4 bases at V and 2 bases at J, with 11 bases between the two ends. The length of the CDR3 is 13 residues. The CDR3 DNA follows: TGCAGCGTTGTCATGGGAATAAACACTGAAGCTTTCTTT. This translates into CSVVMGINTEAFF.

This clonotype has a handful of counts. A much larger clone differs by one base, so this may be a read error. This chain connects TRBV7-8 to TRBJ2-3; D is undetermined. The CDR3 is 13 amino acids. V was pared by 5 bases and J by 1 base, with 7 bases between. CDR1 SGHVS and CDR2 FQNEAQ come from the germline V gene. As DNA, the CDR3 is TGTGCCAGCAGCGCTGACCGCACAGATACGCAGTATTTT. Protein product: CASSADRTDTQYF.

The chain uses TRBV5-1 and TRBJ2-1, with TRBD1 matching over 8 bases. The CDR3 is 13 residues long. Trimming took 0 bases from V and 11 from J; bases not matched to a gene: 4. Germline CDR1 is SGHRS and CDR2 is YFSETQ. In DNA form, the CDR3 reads TGCGCCAGCAGCTTGGAACAGGGGGACAAGCAGTTCTTC. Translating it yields CASSLEQGDKQFF.

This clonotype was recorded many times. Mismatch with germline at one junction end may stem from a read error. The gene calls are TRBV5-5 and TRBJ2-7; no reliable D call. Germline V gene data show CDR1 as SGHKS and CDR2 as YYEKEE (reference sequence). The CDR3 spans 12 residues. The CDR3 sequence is CASSFSNNEQYF. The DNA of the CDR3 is TGCGCCAGCAGCTTTTCGAACAACGAGCAGTACTTC.

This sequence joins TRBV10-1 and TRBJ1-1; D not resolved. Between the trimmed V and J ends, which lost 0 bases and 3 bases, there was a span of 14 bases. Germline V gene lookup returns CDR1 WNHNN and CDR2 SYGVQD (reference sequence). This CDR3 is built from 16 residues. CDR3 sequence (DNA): TGCGCCAGCAGTGAGTCGGATTGGGCTCGAGACACTGAAGCTTTCTTT. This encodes CASSESDWARDTEAFF.

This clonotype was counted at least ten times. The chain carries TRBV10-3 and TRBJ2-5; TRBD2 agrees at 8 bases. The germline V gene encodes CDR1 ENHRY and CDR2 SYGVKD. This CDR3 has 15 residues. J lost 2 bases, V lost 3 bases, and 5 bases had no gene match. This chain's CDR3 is CAISDAGRGQETQYF. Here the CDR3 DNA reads TGTGCCATCAGTGACGCCGGGAGGGGTCAAGAGACCCAGTACTTC.

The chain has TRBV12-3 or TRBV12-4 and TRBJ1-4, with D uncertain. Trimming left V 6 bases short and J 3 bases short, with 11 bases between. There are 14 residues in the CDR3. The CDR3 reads CASSPGPPNEKLFF. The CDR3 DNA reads TGTGCCAGCAGCCCGGGTCCACCTAATGAAAAACTGTTTTTT.

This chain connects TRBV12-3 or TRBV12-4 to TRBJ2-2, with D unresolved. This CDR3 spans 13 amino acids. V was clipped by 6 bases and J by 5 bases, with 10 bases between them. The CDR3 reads CASSPSTTGELFF. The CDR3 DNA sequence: TGTGCCAGCAGCCCCTCCACTACCGGGGAGCTGTTTTTT.

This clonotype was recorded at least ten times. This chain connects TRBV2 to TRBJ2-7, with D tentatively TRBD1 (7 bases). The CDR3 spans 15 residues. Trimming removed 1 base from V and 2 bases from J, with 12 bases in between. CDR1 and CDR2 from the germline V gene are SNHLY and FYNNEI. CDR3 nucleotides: TGTGCCAGCAGTGAAGGGCAGGGGGGTGCCTACGAGCAGTACTTC. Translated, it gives CASSEGQGGAYEQYF. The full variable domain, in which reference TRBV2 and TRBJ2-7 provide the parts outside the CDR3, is EPEVTQTPSHQVTQMGQEVILRCVPISNHLYFYWYRQILGQKVEFLVSFYNNEISEKSEIFDDQFSVERPDGSNFTLKIRSTKLEDSAMYFCASSEGQGGAYEQYFGPGTRLTVT.

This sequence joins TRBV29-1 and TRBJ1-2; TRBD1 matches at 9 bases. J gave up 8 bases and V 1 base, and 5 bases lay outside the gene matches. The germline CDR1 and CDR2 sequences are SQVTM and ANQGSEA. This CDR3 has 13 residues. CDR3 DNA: TGCAGCGTTGAAGGCCCGGGACAGGGCGGCTACACCTTC. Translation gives CSVEGPGQGGYTF.

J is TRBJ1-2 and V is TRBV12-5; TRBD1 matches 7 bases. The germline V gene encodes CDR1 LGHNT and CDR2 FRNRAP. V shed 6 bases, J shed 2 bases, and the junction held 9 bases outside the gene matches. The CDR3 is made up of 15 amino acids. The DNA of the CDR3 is TGTGCTAGTGGGTTTGGGGGACAGCTAAACTATGGCTACACCTTC. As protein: CASGFGGQLNYGYTF.

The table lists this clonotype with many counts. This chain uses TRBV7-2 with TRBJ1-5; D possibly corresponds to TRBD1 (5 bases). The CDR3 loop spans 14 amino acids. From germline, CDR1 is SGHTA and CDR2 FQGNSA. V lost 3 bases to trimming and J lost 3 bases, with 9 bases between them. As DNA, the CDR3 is TGTGCCAGCAGCTTCCAGGGTTCCAATCAGCCCCAGCATTTT. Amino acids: CASSFQGSNQPQHF.